These T cell receptor beta chains were read from a single sample in a study of regulatory T cells in long-lasting Graves disease. MiXCR, applied by TCRdb to the multiplex PCR reads, yields one record per CDR3 protein. The table lists 540,000 or so distinct CDR3 sequences, less than 15% of them singletons. In addition, the sample was reused for a study of T cells in Graves' hyperthyroidism and ophthalmopathy.

Source: peripheral blood mononuclear cells (PBMCs), taken at new diagnosis, from a patient treated with antithyroid drugs. The source of these receptors is a man aged 30 to 39 with Graves disease. Each CDR3 is given with its conserved first and last residue. The D gene is left open where the match is weak. Size is omitted from some rows. Given values are once, few, many or a class for expanded clones.

clone size	V gene	J gene	D gene	CDR3 protein	CDR3 DNA
many	TRBV12-3/TRBV12-4	TRBJ2-3	-	CASSLWVHVSNTQYF	TGTGCCAGCAGTTTGTGGGTCCATGTATCAAATACGCAGTATTTT
many	TRBV28	TRBJ1-1	TRBD1	CASSLDRDVAFF	TGTGCCAGCAGTTTAGACAGGGATGTAGCTTTCTTT
many	TRBV20-1	TRBJ1-5	TRBD1	CSAVFRGNNQPQHF	TGCAGTGCCGTCTTCAGGGGGAACAATCAGCCCCAGCATTTT
-	TRBV16	TRBJ1-2	TRBD1	CASTRQGHGYTF	TGTGCCAGCACCCGACAGGGACATGGCTACACCTTC
few	TRBV3-1	TRBJ2-2	TRBD1	CASSQSNRGPTGELFF	TGTGCCAGCAGCCAGTCGAACAGGGGTCCGACCGGGGAGCTGTTTTTT
many	TRBV20-1	TRBJ2-2	-	CSASRSGNTGELFF	TGCAGTGCTAGCCGGTCAGGCAACACCGGGGAGCTGTTTTTT
few	TRBV5-1	TRBJ2-5	-	CASSSRPSLDLRQTQYF	TGCGCCAGCAGCTCGCGGCCCAGTTTAGACCTTCGGCAGACCCAGTACTTC
many	TRBV24-1	TRBJ1-1	-	CATRLNTEAFF	TGTGCCACCAGGCTGAACACTGAAGCTTTCTTT
many	TRBV7-8	TRBJ2-7	TRBD2	CASTWPVTGTSVYEQYF	TGTGCCAGCACCTGGCCAGTTACCGGGACTAGCGTGTACGAGCAGTACTTC
-	TRBV10-1	TRBJ2-5	-	CASSPGVEETQYF	TGCGCCAGCAGCCCCGGTGTAGAGGAGACCCAGTACTTC
many	TRBV5-1	TRBJ2-2	-	CASQGSGELFF	TGCGCCAGCCAGGGTTCCGGGGAGCTGTTTTTT
many	TRBV6-7	TRBJ2-1	TRBD2	CASSCGTSGFYNEQFF	TGTGCCAGCAGTTGCGGGACTAGCGGATTCTACAATGAGCAGTTCTTC
few	TRBV30	TRBJ1-2	TRBD1	CAWTLEGQNYGYTF	TGTGCCTGGACCCTGGAGGGACAGAACTATGGCTACACCTTC
-	TRBV13	TRBJ2-3	-	CASHKTSSTDTQYF	TGTGCCAGCCACAAGACTTCTAGCACAGATACGCAGTATTTT
many	TRBV5-1	TRBJ2-7	-	CASSKTQGGTYEQYF	TGCGCCAGCAGCAAAACCCAGGGGGGGACCTACGAGCAGTACTTC
-	TRBV12-3/TRBV12-4	TRBJ2-1	TRBD2	CASSFDGRAREQFF	TGTGCCAGCAGTTTTGACGGGAGGGCACGCGAGCAGTTCTTC
few	TRBV30	TRBJ2-1	-	CAWDSFRNEQFF	TGTGCCTGGGACAGTTTCCGCAATGAGCAGTTCTTC
-	TRBV7-9	TRBJ1-3	TRBD1	CASSLGTGPRSGNTIYF	TGTGCCAGCAGCCTAGGGACAGGACCACGCTCTGGAAACACCATATATTTT
few	TRBV4-1	TRBJ2-7	-	CASSTPDRRVYEQYF	TGCGCCAGCAGCACGCCGGACAGAAGAGTCTACGAGCAGTACTTC
many	TRBV7-3	TRBJ2-5	-	CASSFPGESETQYF	TGTGCCAGCAGCTTCCCTGGGGAATCGGAGACCCAGTACTTC
many	TRBV12-3/TRBV12-4	TRBJ2-4	-	CATLVRGLPKNIQYF	TGTGCCACCCTTGTCAGGGGCCTACCCAAAAACATTCAGTACTTC
-	TRBV29-1	TRBJ1-4	-	CSVVSATNEKLFF	TGCAGCGTCGTATCGGCAACTAATGAAAAACTGTTTTTT
-	TRBV9	TRBJ1-3	-	CASSTGAAGNTIYF	TGTGCCAGCAGCACGGGGGCGGCCGGAAACACCATATATTTT
few	TRBV5-1	TRBJ2-2	-	CASSLGGGDGELFF	TGCGCCAGCAGCTTGGGGGGGGGCGACGGGGAGCTGTTTTTT
few	TRBV5-8	TRBJ1-5	-	CASSFTFGGNQPQHF	TGTGCCAGCAGCTTCACTTTTGGGGGCAATCAGCCCCAGCATTTT
many	TRBV7-3	TRBJ2-7	TRBD2	CASSLAGGPGYEQYF	TGTGCCAGCAGCTTAGCGGGAGGGCCGGGATACGAGCAGTACTTC
-	TRBV19	TRBJ1-3	-	CASRDGSGNTIYF	TGTGCCAGTCGAGACGGCTCTGGAAACACCATATATTTT
many	TRBV12-3/TRBV12-4	TRBJ1-1	TRBD1	CASSFVQGTEAFF	TGTGCCAGCAGTTTTGTACAGGGGACTGAAGCTTTCTTT
many	TRBV18	TRBJ1-5	-	CASSLRTTHQPQHF	TGTGCCAGCTCACTAAGAACCACGCATCAGCCCCAGCATTTT
many	TRBV24-1	TRBJ2-1	-	CATEWGKDNEQFF	TGTGCCACCGAGTGGGGTAAGGACAATGAGCAGTTCTTC
many	TRBV2	TRBJ2-1	-	CASSGRQGAYNEQFF	TGTGCCAGCAGTGGGCGGCAGGGCGCCTACAATGAGCAGTTCTTC
many	TRBV6-1	TRBJ1-6	-	CASRLGPAYNSPLHF	TGTGCCAGCAGGTTAGGGCCGGCCTATAATTCACCCCTCCACTTT
many	TRBV28	TRBJ2-1	-	CASSFGAAEGVFF	TGTGCCAGCAGCTTTGGAGCAGCTGAAGGGGTGTTCTTC
many	TRBV10-1	TRBJ2-5	TRBD2	CASSESGLAGDPKGETQYF	TGCGCCAGCAGTGAGTCGGGACTAGCGGGAGATCCGAAGGGGGAGACCCAGTACTTC
-	TRBV5-1	TRBJ2-1	-	CASLDGGTHSSGRYNEQFF	TGCGCCAGCCTCGATGGGGGCACCCACTCGAGCGGGCGCTACAATGAGCAGTTCTTC
many	TRBV2	TRBJ1-5	-	CASDGVGRQPQHF	TGTGCCAGCGATGGGGTGGGCCGCCAGCCCCAGCATTTT
-	TRBV25-1	TRBJ2-5	-	CASSSKPGSETQYF	TGTGCCAGCAGTTCCAAACCTGGGTCAGAGACCCAGTACTTC
-	TRBV11-2	TRBJ2-2	-	CASSLVVPRGSNTGELFF	TGTGCCAGCAGCTTAGTTGTACCGAGGGGGTCGAACACCGGGGAGCTGTTTTTT
few	TRBV7-6	TRBJ2-4	TRBD1	CASSPGTGRFENIQYF	TGTGCCAGCAGCCCAGGGACAGGGAGGTTCGAAAACATTCAGTACTTC
-	TRBV7-9	TRBJ2-6	-	CASSFSRPGANVLTF	TGTGCCAGCAGCTTTAGTCGGCCTGGGGCCAACGTCCTGACTTTC
many	TRBV18	TRBJ2-2	-	CASSPAEFTGELFF	TGTGCCAGCTCACCAGCGGAATTCACCGGGGAGCTGTTTTTT
many	TRBV5-1	TRBJ1-2	-	CASSLVPQSYGYTF	TGCGCCAGCAGCTTGGTTCCGCAAAGCTATGGCTACACCTTC
few	TRBV20-1	TRBJ2-3	TRBD2	CSARNPAGGPTDTQYF	TGCAGTGCTAGAAACCCAGCGGGAGGGCCCACAGATACGCAGTATTTT
many	TRBV29-1	TRBJ2-7	-	CSVEDTGNGYEQYF	TGCAGCGTTGAGGATACAGGGAACGGGTACGAGCAGTACTTC
many	TRBV15	TRBJ2-2	TRBD2	CATSRDPDPFRAGYTGELFF	TGTGCCACCAGCAGAGATCCTGACCCGTTTCGAGCGGGATACACCGGGGAGCTGTTTTTT
many	TRBV27	TRBJ2-7	TRBD2	CASSLSGSIHEQYF	TGTGCCAGCAGCCTGAGCGGGAGTATCCACGAGCAGTACTTC
few	TRBV29-1	TRBJ2-2	TRBD2	CSAPPPGGSYTGELFF	TGCAGCGCCCCCCCCCCGGGCGGGAGTTACACCGGGGAGCTGTTTTTT
few	TRBV19	TRBJ2-7	TRBD1	CASRLRTGGYEQYF	TGTGCCAGTAGACTGAGGACAGGGGGCTACGAGCAGTACTTC
many	TRBV10-3	TRBJ1-5	-	CAISASGLAPQPQHF	TGTGCCATCAGTGCCTCGGGACTCGCCCCTCAGCCCCAGCATTTT
many	TRBV27	TRBJ2-3	TRBD1	CASSLKGAGTDTQYF	TGTGCCAGCAGTTTAAAGGGGGCGGGCACAGATACGCAGTATTTT
-	TRBV20-1	TRBJ1-2	-	CSALTREGSYGYTF	TGCAGTGCCCTGACGCGGGAGGGAAGCTATGGCTACACCTTC
few	TRBV27	TRBJ1-6	-	CASSLAGVGSPLHF	TGTGCCAGCAGTTTAGCAGGGGTCGGGTCACCCCTCCACTTT